A selection of T cell receptor beta chains follows, all from one sample in a study of T cells expressing NK-cell markers. From the 5' RACE reads, TCRdb lists one entry per CDR3 protein and no DNA. In total, the table holds about 260,000 distinct CDR3 sequences. The sequenced sample consisted of blood T cells: a sorted CD56 or NKG2C T cell subset, CD4+ or CD8+ T cells, or bulk PBMC T cells (not recorded which). These receptors all come from a young man in good health. CDR3s include the opening cysteine and the closing phenylalanine or tryptophan. The order of the fields is J gene, V gene, CDR3 protein.

j_call: TRBJ1-2
v_call: TRBV15
cdr3_aa: CATSTLGLYTF

j_call: TRBJ2-3
v_call: TRBV10-3
cdr3_aa: CAISGTSGRQYF

j_call: TRBJ2-7
v_call: TRBV18
cdr3_aa: CASSPILSDFTHEQYF

j_call: TRBJ2-5
v_call: TRBV15
cdr3_aa: CATSRPGQGRETQYF

j_call: TRBJ1-2
v_call: TRBV29-1
cdr3_aa: CSAWWGDSYTF

j_call: TRBJ2-7
v_call: TRBV20-1
cdr3_aa: CSASGLAGGQKYF

j_call: TRBJ1-2
v_call: TRBV29-1
cdr3_aa: CSVMGQTNYGYTF

j_call: TRBJ1-2
v_call: TRBV6-5
cdr3_aa: CASSAGTGGAYGYTF

j_call: TRBJ2-7
v_call: TRBV7-9
cdr3_aa: CASSLGLAAYEQYF

j_call: TRBJ2-7
v_call: TRBV5-1
cdr3_aa: CASSLSTTGISYEQYF

j_call: TRBJ2-3
v_call: TRBV6-5
cdr3_aa: CASSYSRRAVGNTQYF

j_call: TRBJ1-1
v_call: TRBV20-1
cdr3_aa: CSAKKPGQTNTEAFF

j_call: TRBJ2-7
v_call: TRBV10-3
cdr3_aa: CAISESQRDLYEQYF

j_call: TRBJ2-3
v_call: TRBV12-5
cdr3_aa: CASGLWDISTDTQYF

j_call: TRBJ1-2
v_call: TRBV5-5
cdr3_aa: CASSGGGGTGYGYTF

j_call: TRBJ2-2
v_call: TRBV7-6
cdr3_aa: CASEGTNTGELFF

j_call: TRBJ2-3
v_call: TRBV5-1
cdr3_aa: CASHRSTGTGGAGTDTQYF

j_call: TRBJ1-1
v_call: TRBV20-1
cdr3_aa: CSGAQPRGVSGAEAFF

j_call: TRBJ2-7
v_call: TRBV5-1
cdr3_aa: CASSLQPQDEQYF

j_call: TRBJ2-6
v_call: TRBV12-3/TRBV12-4
cdr3_aa: CASTRGSGANVLTF

j_call: TRBJ1-5
v_call: TRBV28
cdr3_aa: CAIQGLNQPQHF

j_call: TRBJ2-2
v_call: TRBV5-1
cdr3_aa: CASSLALRGTGELFF

j_call: TRBJ2-7
v_call: TRBV4-3
cdr3_aa: CASSQLAGGGHEQYF

j_call: TRBJ2-7
v_call: TRBV12-3/TRBV12-4
cdr3_aa: CASSLSAGEQYF

j_call: TRBJ1-3
v_call: TRBV29-1
cdr3_aa: CSVLTEISGNTIYF

j_call: TRBJ2-3
v_call: TRBV6-2/TRBV6-3
cdr3_aa: CASSAGTSGTHTDTQYF

j_call: TRBJ1-1
v_call: TRBV20-1
cdr3_aa: CSAQQLLVNTEAFF

j_call: TRBJ2-3
v_call: TRBV5-1
cdr3_aa: CASSLSLAGTTDTQYF

j_call: TRBJ2-1
v_call: TRBV7-9
cdr3_aa: CASGGVTANEQFF

j_call: TRBJ1-3
v_call: TRBV6-1
cdr3_aa: CATEEHISGNTIYF

j_call: TRBJ2-3
v_call: TRBV12-3/TRBV12-4
cdr3_aa: CASRPDYWGSGRADTQYF

j_call: TRBJ1-2
v_call: TRBV10-2
cdr3_aa: CASSTPTVAYGYTF

j_call: TRBJ2-2
v_call: TRBV9
cdr3_aa: CASSVDGRVSGELFF

j_call: TRBJ2-3
v_call: TRBV9
cdr3_aa: CASSVDAEVFDTQYF

j_call: TRBJ2-7
v_call: TRBV7-2
cdr3_aa: CASSLGGGRRQHEQYF

j_call: TRBJ2-7
v_call: TRBV6-5
cdr3_aa: CASSPGPPEQYF

j_call: TRBJ1-5
v_call: TRBV20-1
cdr3_aa: CSASQLAGQATSQPQHF

j_call: TRBJ2-1
v_call: TRBV10-3
cdr3_aa: CAISVTTGSGDEQFF

j_call: TRBJ1-1
v_call: TRBV6-5
cdr3_aa: CASSYGTAAFF

j_call: TRBJ2-1
v_call: TRBV20-1
cdr3_aa: CSASDLAENNEQFF

j_call: TRBJ1-5
v_call: TRBV20-1
cdr3_aa: CSARASDGNQPQHF